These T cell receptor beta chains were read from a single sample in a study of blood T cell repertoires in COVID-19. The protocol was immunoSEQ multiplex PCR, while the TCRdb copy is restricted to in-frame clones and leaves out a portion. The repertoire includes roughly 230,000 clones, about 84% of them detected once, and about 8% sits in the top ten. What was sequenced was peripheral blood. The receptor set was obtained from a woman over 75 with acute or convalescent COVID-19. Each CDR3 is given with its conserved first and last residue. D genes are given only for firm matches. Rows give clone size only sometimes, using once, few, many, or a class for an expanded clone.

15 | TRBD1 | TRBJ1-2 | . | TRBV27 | CASQGGTGGNYGYTF | TGTGCCAGCCAGGGGGGGACAGGGGGAAATTATGGCTACACCTTC
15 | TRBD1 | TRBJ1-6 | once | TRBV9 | CASSASGQGNSPLHF | TGTGCCAGCAGCGCCTCGGGACAGGGGAATTCACCCCTCCACTTT
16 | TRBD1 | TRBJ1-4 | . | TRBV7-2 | CASSLVGGTGTEKLFF | TGTGCCAGCAGCTTAGTTGGGGGGACAGGGACGGAAAAACTGTTTTTT
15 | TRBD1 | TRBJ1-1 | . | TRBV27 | CASRLLQGASAEAFF | TGTGCCAGCAGGCTCCTACAGGGGGCTTCGGCCGAAGCTTTCTTT
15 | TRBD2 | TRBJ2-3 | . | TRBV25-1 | CASSDQRGNTDTQYF | TGTGCCAGCAGTGATCAGCGGGGAAACACAGATACGCAGTATTTT
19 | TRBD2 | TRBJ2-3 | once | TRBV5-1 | CASSYTGTSGGQRTDTQYF | TGCGCCAGCAGCTATACCGGGACTAGCGGGGGACAACGCACAGATACGCAGTATTTT
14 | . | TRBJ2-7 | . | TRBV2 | CASREGGTLSEQYF | TGTGCCAGCAGGGAGGGCGGGACCCTTAGCGAGCAGTACTTC
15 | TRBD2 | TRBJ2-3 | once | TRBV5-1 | CASSSGAGFTDTQYF | TGCGCCAGCAGCTCAGGAGCGGGATTCACAGATACGCAGTATTTT
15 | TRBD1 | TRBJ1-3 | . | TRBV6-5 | CASSYSTGSGNTIYF | TGTGCCAGCAGTTACTCGACAGGGTCTGGAAACACCATATATTTT
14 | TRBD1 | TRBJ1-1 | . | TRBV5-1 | CASSTGTGNTEAFF | TGCGCCAGCAGCACCGGGACAGGGAACACTGAAGCTTTCTTT
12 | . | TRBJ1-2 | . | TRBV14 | CASSPSGYGYTF | TGTGCCAGCAGCCCAAGCGGTTATGGCTACACCTTC
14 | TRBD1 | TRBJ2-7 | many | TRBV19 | CASSGLGTAYEQYF | TGTGCCAGTAGTGGCCTAGGGACAGCCTACGAGCAGTACTTC
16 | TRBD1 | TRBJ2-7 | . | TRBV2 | CASSLGTVINSYEQYF | TGTGCCAGCAGTCTAGGGACAGTCATAAACTCCTACGAGCAGTACTTC
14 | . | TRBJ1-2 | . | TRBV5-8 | CASSSGGKGYGYTF | TGTGCCAGCAGCTCAGGAGGGAAGGGGTATGGCTACACCTTC
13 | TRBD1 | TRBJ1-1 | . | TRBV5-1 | CASSRDRGTEAFF | TGCGCCAGCAGCCGGGACAGGGGCACTGAAGCTTTCTTT
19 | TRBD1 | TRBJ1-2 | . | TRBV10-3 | CAISGTPGGQGARGYGYTF | TGTGCCATCAGTGGCACCCCGGGGGGACAGGGGGCGCGCGGCTATGGCTACACCTTC
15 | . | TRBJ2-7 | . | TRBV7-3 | CASSLWASELYEQYF | TGTGCCAGCAGCTTATGGGCTAGCGAGCTCTACGAGCAGTACTTC
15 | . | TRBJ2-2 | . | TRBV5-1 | CASRGGQANTGELFF | TGCGCCAGCAGAGGCGGGCAGGCGAACACCGGGGAGCTGTTTTTT
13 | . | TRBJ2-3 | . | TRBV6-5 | CASTPTFGHTQYF | TGTGCCAGCACACCCACTTTTGGGCATACGCAGTATTTT
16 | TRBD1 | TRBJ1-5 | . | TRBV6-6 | CASSASGGGSNQPQHF | TGTGCCAGCAGTGCTTCAGGGGGTGGTAGCAATCAGCCCCAGCATTTT
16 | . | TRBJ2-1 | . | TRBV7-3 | CASSPLVGRPYNEQFF | TGTGCCAGCAGCCCCCTGGTCGGGAGACCCTACAATGAGCAGTTCTTC
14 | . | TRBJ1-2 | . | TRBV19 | CASSMGRGSYGYTF | TGTGCCAGTAGTATGGGGCGGGGCTCCTATGGCTACACCTTC
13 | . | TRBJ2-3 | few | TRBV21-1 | CASSKGAIDTQYF | TGTGCCAGCAGCAAAGGGGCGATAGATACGCAGTATTTT
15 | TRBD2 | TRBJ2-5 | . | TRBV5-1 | CASSRYSGSGETQYF | TGCGCCAGCAGCCGATACAGCGGGAGCGGTGAGACCCAGTACTTC
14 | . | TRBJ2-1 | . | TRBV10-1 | CASSPGHRNQEQFF | TGCGCCAGCAGTCCGGGACACCGAAACCAGGAGCAGTTCTTC
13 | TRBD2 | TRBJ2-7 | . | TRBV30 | CAWTSGPRREQYF | TGTGCCTGGACTAGCGGTCCCCGGAGGGAGCAGTACTTC
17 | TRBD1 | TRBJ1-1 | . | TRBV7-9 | CASSLVGQGALDTEAFF | TGTGCCAGCAGCTTAGTGGGACAGGGGGCGTTGGACACTGAAGCTTTCTTT
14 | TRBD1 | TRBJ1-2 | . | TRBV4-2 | CASSHPDRAEGYTF | TGTGCCAGCAGCCATCCGGACAGGGCGGAGGGCTACACCTTC
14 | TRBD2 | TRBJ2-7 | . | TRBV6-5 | CASSSLGGGYEQYF | TGTGCCAGCAGCTCTTTGGGCGGGGGCTACGAGCAGTACTTC
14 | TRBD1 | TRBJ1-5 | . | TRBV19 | CASTLAGGHQPQHF | TGTGCCAGTACTTTGGCAGGGGGCCATCAGCCCCAGCATTTT
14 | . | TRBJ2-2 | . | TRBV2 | CASTGTLNTGELFF | TGTGCCAGCACCGGGACTTTGAACACCGGGGAGCTGTTTTTT
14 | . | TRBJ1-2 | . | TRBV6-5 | CASNRGGEDYGYTF | TGTGCCAGCAATCGAGGAGGGGAGGACTATGGCTACACCTTC
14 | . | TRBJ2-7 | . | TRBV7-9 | CASSYRVSSYEQYF | TGTGCCAGCAGCTATCGGGTGAGCTCCTACGAGCAGTACTTC
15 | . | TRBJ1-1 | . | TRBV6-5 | CASSYSGGGRTEAFF | TGTGCCAGCAGTTACTCCGGGGGGGGTCGCACTGAAGCTTTCTTT
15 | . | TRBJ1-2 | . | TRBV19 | CASSPDGSLNYGYTF | TGTGCCAGTAGTCCTGACGGGTCCCTTAACTATGGCTACACCTTC
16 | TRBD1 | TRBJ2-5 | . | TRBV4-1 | CASSQTGTGAWETQYF | TGCGCCAGCAGCCAAACCGGGACAGGGGCCTGGGAGACCCAGTACTTC
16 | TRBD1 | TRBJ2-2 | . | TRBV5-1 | CASSFDRGRHTGELFF | TGCGCCAGCAGCTTCGACAGGGGACGCCACACCGGGGAGCTGTTTTTT
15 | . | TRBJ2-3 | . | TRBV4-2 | CASSQDTTGTDTQYF | TGTGCCAGCAGCCAAGATACTACGGGAACAGATACGCAGTATTTT
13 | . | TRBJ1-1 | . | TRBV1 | CTSSQVMTAEAFF | TGCACCAGCAGCCAAGTTATGACAGCTGAAGCTTTCTTT
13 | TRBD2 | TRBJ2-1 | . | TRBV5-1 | CASSSGGINEQFF | TGCGCCAGCAGCTCGGGAGGAATCAATGAGCAGTTCTTC
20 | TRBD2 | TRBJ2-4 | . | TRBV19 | CASSPRTSGGAFTAKNIQYF | TGTGCCAGTAGTCCCAGGACTAGCGGGGGGGCCTTCACGGCCAAAAACATTCAGTACTTC
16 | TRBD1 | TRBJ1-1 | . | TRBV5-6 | CASSLGTGRVNTEAFF | TGTGCCAGCAGCTTAGGGACAGGGAGGGTGAACACTGAAGCTTTCTTT
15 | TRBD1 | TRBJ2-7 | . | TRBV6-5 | CASSYSGQGGNEQYF | TGTGCCAGCAGTTACTCGGGACAGGGGGGGAACGAGCAGTACTTC
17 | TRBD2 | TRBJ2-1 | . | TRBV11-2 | CASSLVRTSGSYNEQFF | TGTGCCAGCAGCTTAGTGCGGACTAGCGGGAGTTACAATGAGCAGTTCTTC
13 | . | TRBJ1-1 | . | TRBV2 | CASSEQTINEAFF | TGTGCCAGCAGTGAACAGACTATTAATGAAGCTTTCTTT
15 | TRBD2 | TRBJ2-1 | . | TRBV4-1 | CASSQPTSGSNEQFF | TGCGCCAGCAGCCAACCGACTAGCGGGAGCAATGAGCAGTTCTTC
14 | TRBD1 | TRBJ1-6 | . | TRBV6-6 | CASIPTGYNSPLHF | TGTGCCAGCATCCCGACAGGGTATAATTCACCCCTCCACTTT
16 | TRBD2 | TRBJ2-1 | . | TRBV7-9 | CASSSRSGGSYNEQFF | TGTGCCAGCAGCTCCCGAAGCGGGGGGTCCTACAATGAGCAGTTCTTC
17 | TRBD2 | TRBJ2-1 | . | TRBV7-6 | CASSLVGSGLSYNEQFF | TGTGCCAGCAGCTTAGTCGGTAGCGGGCTCTCCTACAATGAGCAGTTCTTC